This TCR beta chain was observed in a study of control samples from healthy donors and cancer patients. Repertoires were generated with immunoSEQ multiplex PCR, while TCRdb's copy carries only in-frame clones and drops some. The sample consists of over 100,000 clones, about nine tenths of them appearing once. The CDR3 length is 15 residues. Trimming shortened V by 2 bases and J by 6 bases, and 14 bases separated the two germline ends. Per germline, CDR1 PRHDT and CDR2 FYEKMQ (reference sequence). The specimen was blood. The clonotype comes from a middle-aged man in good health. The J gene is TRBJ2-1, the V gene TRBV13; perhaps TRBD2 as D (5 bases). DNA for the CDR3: TGTGCCAGCAGCTTAACGGGCGGGTTGGCCAATGAGCAGTTCTTC. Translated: CASSLTGGLANEQFF.